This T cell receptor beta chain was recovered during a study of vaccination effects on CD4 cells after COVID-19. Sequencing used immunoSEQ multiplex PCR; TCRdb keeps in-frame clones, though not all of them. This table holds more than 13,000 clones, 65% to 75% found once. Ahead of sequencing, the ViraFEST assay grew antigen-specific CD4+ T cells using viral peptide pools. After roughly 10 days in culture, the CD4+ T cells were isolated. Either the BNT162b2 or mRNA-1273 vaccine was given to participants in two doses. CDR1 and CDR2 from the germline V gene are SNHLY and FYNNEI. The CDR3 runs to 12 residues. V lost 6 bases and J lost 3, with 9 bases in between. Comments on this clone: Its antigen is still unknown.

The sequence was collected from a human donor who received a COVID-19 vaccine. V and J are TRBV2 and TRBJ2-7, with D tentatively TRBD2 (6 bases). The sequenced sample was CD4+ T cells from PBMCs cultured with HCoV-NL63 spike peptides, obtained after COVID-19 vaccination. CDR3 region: CASSLANYEQYF. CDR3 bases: TGTGCCAGCAGCCTAGCGAACTACGAGCAGTACTTC.